A few counts support the clone carrying this T cell receptor beta chain. Reasons for excluding patients were uncontrolled infection, other autoimmune disease, pregnancy or lactation. These data are taken from a study of T cells in Graves' hyperthyroidism and ophthalmopathy. The germline V and J ends were trimmed by 8 bases and 0 bases, with 11 bases remaining between them. Germline V gene sequence: CDR1 MNHEY, CDR2 SMNVEV (reference sequence). The CDR3 runs 14 residues. From RNA transcripts, TCR beta CDR3 regions were amplified. HTBI primers were employed in a first-round RT-PCR of the TCR CDR3. TCRdb processed the multiplex PCR reads anew with MiXCR; each CDR3 protein has one entry. This sample has approximately 530,000 distinct CDR3 sequences, with approximately 15% found just once.

The gene calls are TRBV27 and TRBJ1-5; no reliable D call. Material: blood. The receptor was isolated from a woman aged 18-30 years with Graves' hyperthyroidism. CDR3 bases: TGTGCCAGCGGCTACCCTTATAGCAATCAGCCCCAGCATTTT. Amino acid sequence: CASGYPYSNQPQHF.